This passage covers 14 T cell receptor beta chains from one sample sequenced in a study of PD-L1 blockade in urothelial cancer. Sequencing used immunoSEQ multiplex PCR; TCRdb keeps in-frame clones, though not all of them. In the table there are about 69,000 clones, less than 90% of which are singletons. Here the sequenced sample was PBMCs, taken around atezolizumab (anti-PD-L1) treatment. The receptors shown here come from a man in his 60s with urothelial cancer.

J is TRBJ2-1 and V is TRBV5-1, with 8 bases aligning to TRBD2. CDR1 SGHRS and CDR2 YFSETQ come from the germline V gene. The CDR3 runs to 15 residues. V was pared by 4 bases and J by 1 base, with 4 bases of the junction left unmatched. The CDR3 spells CASSITSGSYNEQFF. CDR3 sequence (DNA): TGCGCCAGCAGCATCACTAGCGGATCCTACAATGAGCAGTTCTTC.

CDR3 in DNA: TGTGCCAGCTCACAGGCGGAGGGAAATCAGCCCCAGCATTTT. It encodes CASSQAEGNQPQHF. The chain links TRBV18 to TRBJ1-5; D remains unclear. The CDR3 sequence is 14 residues long. The V and J ends lost 4 bases and 4 bases respectively, with 11 bases between them. The germline gives CDR1 KGHSH, CDR2 LQKENI.

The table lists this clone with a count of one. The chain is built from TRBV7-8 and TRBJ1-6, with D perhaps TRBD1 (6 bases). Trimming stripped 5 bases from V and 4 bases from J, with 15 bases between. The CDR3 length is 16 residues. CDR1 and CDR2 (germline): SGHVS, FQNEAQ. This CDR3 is CASSAPPTGYNSPLHF. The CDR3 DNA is TGTGCCAGCAGCGCCCCCCCGACAGGATATAATTCACCCCTCCACTTT.

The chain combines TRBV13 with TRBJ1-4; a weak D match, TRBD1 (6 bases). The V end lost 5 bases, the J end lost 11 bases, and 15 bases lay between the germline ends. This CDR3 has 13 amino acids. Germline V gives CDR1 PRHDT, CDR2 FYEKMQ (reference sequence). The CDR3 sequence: CASSPGAGAKLFF. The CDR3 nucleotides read TGTGCCAGCAGCCCCGGGGCGGGGGCCAAACTGTTTTTT.

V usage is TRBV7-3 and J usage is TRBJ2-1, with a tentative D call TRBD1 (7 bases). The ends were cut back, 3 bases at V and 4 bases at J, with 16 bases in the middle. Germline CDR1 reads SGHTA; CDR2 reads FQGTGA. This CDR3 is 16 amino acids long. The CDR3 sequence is CASSLGAGQTYNEQFF. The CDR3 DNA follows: TGTGCCAGCAGCTTGGGGGCGGGACAGACTTACAATGAGCAGTTCTTC.

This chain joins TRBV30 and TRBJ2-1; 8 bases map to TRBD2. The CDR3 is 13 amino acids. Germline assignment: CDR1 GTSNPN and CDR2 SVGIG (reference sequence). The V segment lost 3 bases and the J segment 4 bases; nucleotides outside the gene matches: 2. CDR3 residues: CAWSGGAYNEQFF. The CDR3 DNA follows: TGTGCCTGGAGCGGGGGGGCTTACAATGAGCAGTTCTTC.

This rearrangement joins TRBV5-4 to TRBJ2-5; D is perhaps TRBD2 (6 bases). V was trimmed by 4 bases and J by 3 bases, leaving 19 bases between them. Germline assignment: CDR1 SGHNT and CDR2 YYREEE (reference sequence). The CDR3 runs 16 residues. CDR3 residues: CASSMEGTVGKETQYF. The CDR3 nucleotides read TGTGCCAGCAGCATGGAAGGGACTGTCGGCAAAGAGACCCAGTACTTC.

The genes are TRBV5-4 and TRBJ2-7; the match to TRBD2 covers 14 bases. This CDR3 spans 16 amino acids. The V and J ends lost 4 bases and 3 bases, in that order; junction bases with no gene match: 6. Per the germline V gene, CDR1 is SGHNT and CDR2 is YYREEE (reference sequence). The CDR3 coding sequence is TGTGCCAGCAGCCCGACCGGGACTAGCGGGAGCTACGAGCAGTACTTC. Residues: CASSPTGTSGSYEQYF. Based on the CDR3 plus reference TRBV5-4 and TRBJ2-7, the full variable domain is ETGVTQSPTHLIKTRGQQVTLRCSSQSGHNTVSWYQQALGQGPQFIFQYYREEENGRGNFPPRFSGLQFPNYSSELNVNALELDDSALYLCASSPTGTSGSYEQYFGPGTRLTVT.

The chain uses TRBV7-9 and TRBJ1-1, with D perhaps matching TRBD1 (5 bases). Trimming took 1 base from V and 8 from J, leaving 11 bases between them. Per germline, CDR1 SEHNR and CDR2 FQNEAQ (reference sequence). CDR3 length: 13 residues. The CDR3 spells CASSLDPGREAFF. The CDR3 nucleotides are TGTGCCAGCAGCTTAGATCCAGGGCGCGAAGCTTTCTTT.

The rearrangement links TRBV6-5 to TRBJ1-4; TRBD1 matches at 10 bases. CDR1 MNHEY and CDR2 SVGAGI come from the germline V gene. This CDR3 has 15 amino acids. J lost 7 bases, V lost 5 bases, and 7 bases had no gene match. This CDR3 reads CASSRAGTGVEKLFF. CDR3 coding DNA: TGTGCCAGCAGTCGTGCCGGGACAGGGGTTGAAAAACTGTTTTTT.

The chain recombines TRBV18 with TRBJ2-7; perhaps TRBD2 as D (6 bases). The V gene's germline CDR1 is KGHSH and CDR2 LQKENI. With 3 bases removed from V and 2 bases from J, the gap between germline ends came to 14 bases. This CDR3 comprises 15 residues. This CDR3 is CASSPGSQRTYEQYF. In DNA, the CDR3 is TGTGCCAGCTCACCCGGGAGCCAGAGGACCTACGAGCAGTACTTC. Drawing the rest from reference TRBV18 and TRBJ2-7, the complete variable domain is NAGVMQNPRHLVRRRGQEARLRCSPMKGHSHVYWYRQLPEEGLKFMVYLQKENIIDESGMPKERFSAEFPKEGPSILRIQQVVRGDSAAYFCASSPGSQRTYEQYFGPGTRLTVT.

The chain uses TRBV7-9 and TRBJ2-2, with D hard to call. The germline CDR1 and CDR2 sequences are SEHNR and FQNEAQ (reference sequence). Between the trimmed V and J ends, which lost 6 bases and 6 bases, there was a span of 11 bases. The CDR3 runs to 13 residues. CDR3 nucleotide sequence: TGTGCCAGCAGAATTGATCGAGCCGGGGAGCTGTTTTTT. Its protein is CASRIDRAGELFF.

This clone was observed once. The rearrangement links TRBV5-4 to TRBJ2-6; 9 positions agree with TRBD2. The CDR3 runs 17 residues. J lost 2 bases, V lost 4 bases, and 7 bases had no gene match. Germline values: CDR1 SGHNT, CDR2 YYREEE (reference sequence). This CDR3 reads CASSPALAGTGANVLTF. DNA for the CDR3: TGTGCCAGCAGCCCTGCCCTAGCGGGAACTGGGGCCAACGTCCTGACTTTC.

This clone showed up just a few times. The CDR3 DNA is TGCGCCAGCTCCCCCGAGGATGGTAGCGTATACGAGCAGTACTTC. It encodes CASSPEDGSVYEQYF. The V call is TRBV4-1, the J call TRBJ2-7; maybe TRBD2 (5 bases). The CDR3 is made up of 15 amino acids. Germline V gene sequence: CDR1 MGHRA, CDR2 YSYEKL. Trimming shortened V by 8 bases and J by 4 bases, and 21 bases separated the two germline ends.